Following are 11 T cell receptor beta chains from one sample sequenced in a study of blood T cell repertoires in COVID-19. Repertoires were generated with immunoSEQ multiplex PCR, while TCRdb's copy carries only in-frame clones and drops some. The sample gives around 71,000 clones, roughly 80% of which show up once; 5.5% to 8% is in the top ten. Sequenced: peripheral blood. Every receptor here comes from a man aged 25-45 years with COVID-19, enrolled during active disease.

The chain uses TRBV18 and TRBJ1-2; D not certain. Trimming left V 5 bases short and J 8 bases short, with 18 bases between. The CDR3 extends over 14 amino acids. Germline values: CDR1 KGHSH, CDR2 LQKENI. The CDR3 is CASSAGEEGQGYTF. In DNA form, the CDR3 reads TGTGCCAGCTCAGCGGGTGAGGAGGGTCAAGGCTACACCTTC.

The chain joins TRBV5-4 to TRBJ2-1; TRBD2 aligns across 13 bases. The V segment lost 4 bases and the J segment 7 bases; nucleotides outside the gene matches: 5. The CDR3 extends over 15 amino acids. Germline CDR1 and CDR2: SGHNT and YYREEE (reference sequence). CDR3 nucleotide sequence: TGTGCCAGCAGCACAGGACTAGCGGGGGCGAATGAGCAGTTCTTC. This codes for CASSTGLAGANEQFF.

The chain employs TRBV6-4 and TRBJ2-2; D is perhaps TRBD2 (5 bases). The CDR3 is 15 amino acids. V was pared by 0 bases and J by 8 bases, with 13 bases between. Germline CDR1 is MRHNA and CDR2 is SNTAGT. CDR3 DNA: TGTGCCAGCAGTGACTCGGGTAGCGCCGGAGGGGAGCTGTTTTTT. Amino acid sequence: CASSDSGSAGGELFF.

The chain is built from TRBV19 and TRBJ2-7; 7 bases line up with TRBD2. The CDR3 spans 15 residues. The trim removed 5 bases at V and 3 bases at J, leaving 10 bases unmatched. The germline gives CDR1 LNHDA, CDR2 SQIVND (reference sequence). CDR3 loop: CASSPAGGLSYEQYF. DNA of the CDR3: TGTGCCAGTAGTCCCGCCGGGGGGTTAAGCTACGAGCAGTACTTC.

CDR3 DNA: TGTGCCAGCAGCAAAACAGGGGGGAGCACAGATACGCAGTATTTT. Translation: CASSKTGGSTDTQYF. This chain joins TRBV7-2 and TRBJ2-3; 8 bases agree with TRBD1. J lost 0 bases, V lost 5 bases, and 4 bases had no gene match. CDR1 is SGHTA and CDR2 is FQGNSA in the germline V gene. The CDR3 runs 15 residues.

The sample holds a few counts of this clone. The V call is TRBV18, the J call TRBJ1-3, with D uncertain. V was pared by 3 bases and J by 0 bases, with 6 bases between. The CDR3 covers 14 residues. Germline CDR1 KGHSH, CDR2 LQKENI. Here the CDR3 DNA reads TGTGCCAGCTCACCTGAAGCCTCTGGAAACACCATATATTTT. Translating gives CASSPEASGNTIYF.

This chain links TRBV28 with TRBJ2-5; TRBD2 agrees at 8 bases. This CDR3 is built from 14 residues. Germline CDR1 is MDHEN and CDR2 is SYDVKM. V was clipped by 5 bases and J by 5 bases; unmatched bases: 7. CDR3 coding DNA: TGTGCCAGCAGTGTTTCGGGGGGGGCTGAGACCCAGTACTTC. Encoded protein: CASSVSGGAETQYF.

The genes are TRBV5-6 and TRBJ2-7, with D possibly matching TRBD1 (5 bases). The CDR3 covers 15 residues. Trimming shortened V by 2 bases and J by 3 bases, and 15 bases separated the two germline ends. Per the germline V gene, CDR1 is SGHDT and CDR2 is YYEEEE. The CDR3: CASSLRQGVFYEQYF. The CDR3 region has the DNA TGTGCCAGCAGCTTACGGCAGGGTGTTTTCTACGAGCAGTACTTC.

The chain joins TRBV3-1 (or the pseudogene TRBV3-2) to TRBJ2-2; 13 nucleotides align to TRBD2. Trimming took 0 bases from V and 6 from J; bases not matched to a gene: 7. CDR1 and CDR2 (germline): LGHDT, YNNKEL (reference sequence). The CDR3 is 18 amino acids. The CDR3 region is CASSQEGLAGQKAGELFF. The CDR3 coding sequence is TGTGCCAGCAGCCAAGAGGGACTAGCGGGACAAAAGGCCGGGGAGCTGTTTTTT.

The CDR3 bases are TGTGCCAGCAGCTCACGGGACAGCTCCTACAATGAGCAGTTCTTC. Protein: CASSSRDSSYNEQFF. This sequence joins TRBV7-9 and TRBJ2-1; 7 nucleotides line up with TRBD1. Germline V gene sequence: CDR1 SEHNR, CDR2 FQNEAQ (reference sequence). With V trimmed by 4 bases and J by 0 bases, 3 bases remained unmatched. The CDR3 sequence is 15 residues long.

This CDR3 is CASSFSGTGDKETQYF. CDR3 sequence (DNA): TGTGCCAGCAGTTTTTCCGGGACAGGGGATAAGGAGACCCAGTACTTC. The chain combines TRBV6-5 with TRBJ2-5; 10 bases fit TRBD1. Germline CDR1 and CDR2: MNHEY and SVGAGI. After removal of 4 bases from V and 5 bases from J, the junction contained 10 bases not matched to a gene. This CDR3 region has 16 residues.